This T cell receptor (beta chain) was identified during a study of T cell responses to AZD1222 COVID-19 vaccine. Study-wide points: Dominant at 160-218 and 743-854, vaccine-associated CD4 TCRs also spanned spike.

To note about this clone: Its antigen is still unknown.

Repertoires were generated with immunoSEQ multiplex PCR, while TCRdb's copy carries only in-frame clones and drops some. The profile shows 89,000 or so clones, under 95% of them singletons. The receptor was derived from an adult who received the AZD1222 COVID-19 vaccine. Sequences were derived from peripheral blood, sampled 28 days after the second AZD1222 dose.

CDR3 sequence reads: CASSGVLAGSDTQYF. CDR3 nucleotides: TGTGCCAGCAGTGGGGTACTAGCGGGATCAGATACGCAGTATTTT. This chain uses TRBV2 with TRBJ2-3; TRBD2 agrees at 10 bases. Unmatched junction bases numbered 5, after V lost 4 bases and J lost 4 bases. The CDR3 totals 15 residues. CDR1 is SNHLY, CDR2 FYNNEI, per germline.